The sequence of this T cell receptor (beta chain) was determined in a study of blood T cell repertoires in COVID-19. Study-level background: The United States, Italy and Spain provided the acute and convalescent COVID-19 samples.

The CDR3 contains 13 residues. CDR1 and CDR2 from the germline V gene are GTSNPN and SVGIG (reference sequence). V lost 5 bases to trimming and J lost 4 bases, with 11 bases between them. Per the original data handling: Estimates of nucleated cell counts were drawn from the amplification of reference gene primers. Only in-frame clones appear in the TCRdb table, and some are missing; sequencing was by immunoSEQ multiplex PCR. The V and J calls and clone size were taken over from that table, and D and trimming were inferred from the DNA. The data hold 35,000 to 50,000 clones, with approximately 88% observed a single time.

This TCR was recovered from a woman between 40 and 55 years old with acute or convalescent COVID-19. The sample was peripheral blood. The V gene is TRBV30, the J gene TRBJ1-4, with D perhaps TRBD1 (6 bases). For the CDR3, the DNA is TGTGCCTGGGACAGGAAGATTAATGAAAAACTGTTTTTT. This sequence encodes CAWDRKINEKLFF.